This T cell receptor (beta chain) was sequenced during a study of blood T cell repertoires in COVID-19. At the level of the study: T cells, B-cell-depleted T cells, or PBMCs provided the cDNA or gDNA that served as material.

The CDR3 is made up of 13 amino acids. CDR1 is SEHNR and CDR2 is FQNEAQ in the germline V gene (reference sequence). Trimming took 5 bases from V and 6 from J, leaving 13 bases between them. Profiling relied on immunoSEQ multiplex PCR, and the TCRdb table lists in-frame clones only, not all of them. The sample has roughly 130,000 clones, about 85% seen once; the top ten hold approximately 1.8%. V and J are TRBV7-9 and TRBJ1-2; TRBD1 might be the D (6 bases). The sequenced material came from peripheral blood. This clonotype was obtained from a man between 65 and 80 years old with acute or convalescent COVID-19. The chain's CDR3 is CASSPPQGHGYTF. CDR3 sequence (DNA): TGTGCCAGCAGCCCCCCCCAGGGGCATGGCTACACCTTC.